This T cell receptor beta chain was identified in a study of T cells in Graves' hyperthyroidism and ophthalmopathy. Study observations and caveats: For ophthalmopathy, model prediction preceded onset by a median 6.5 months.

This clonotype has just one count. Its specificity is not known. The investigators amplified TCR beta CDR3 regions from RNA transcripts. First-round RT-PCR targeting the TCR CDR3 was performed with the HTBI primer set. TCRdb reanalysed the multiplex PCR reads using MiXCR and keeps one entry per CDR3 protein. In the table there are about 610,000 distinct CDR3 sequences, about 15% of which are singletons. Active moderate-to-severe ophthalmopathy, Clinical Activity Score at least 3, NOSPECS at least 4, under 3 months' duration. Diagnosing involved the use of clinical symptoms, serum thyroxine and TRAb, thyroid ultrasound and orbital computed tomography. A roughly 10 ml volume of fresh peripheral blood provided the PBMCs. With 7 bases clipped from V and 5 bases from J, the junction kept 8 bases outside the gene matches. The CDR3 consists of 14 residues. Germline-derived CDR1 and CDR2 are MNHEY and SVGEGT.

The source of this sequence is a woman aged 40 to 50 with Graves' ophthalmopathy. The chain has TRBV6-2 or TRBV6-3 and TRBJ1-1, with 9 bases matching TRBD1. Input material: blood. In nucleotides, the CDR3 is TGTGCCAGCACCTGGGACAGGGTGCTAACTGAAGCTTTCTTT. This codes for CASTWDRVLTEAFF.